The clone carrying this T cell receptor (beta chain) occurred a few times. Its specificity is not known. This CDR3 spans 15 amino acids. Germline CDR1 and CDR2: DFQATT and SNEGSKA (reference sequence). With 6 bases clipped from V and 9 bases from J, the junction kept 14 bases outside the gene matches. Each cDNA held unique molecular identifiers, and template switching gave it a universal primer site. TCRdb re-called the 5' RACE reads through MiXCR, storing one row per CDR3 protein. The sample has hundreds of thousands of distinct CDR3 sequences; 8.6% are singletons. The data stem from a study of identical twins. Study outcomes and limitations: Researchers caution that invariant MAIT and iNKT cells could partly confound zero-insertion analyses.

A further study also used this sample, focusing on yellow fever vaccine responses in identical twins.

The material sequenced was PBMCs. The sequence derives from a woman under 30 in good health. The V gene is TRBV20-1, the J gene TRBJ2-2; 9 bases align to TRBD1. CDR3 amino acids: CSATTGTGINRELFF. The CDR3, as DNA: TGCAGTGCGACAACCGGGACAGGGATTAACCGGGAGCTGTTTTTT.